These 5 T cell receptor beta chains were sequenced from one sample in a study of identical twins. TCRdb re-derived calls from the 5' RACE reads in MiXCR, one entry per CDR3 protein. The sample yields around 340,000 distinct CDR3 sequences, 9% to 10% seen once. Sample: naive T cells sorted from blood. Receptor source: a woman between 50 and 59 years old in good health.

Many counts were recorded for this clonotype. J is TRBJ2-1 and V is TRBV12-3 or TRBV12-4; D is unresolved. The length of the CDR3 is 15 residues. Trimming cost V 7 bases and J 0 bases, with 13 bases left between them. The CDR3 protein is CASTLRLSSYNEQFF. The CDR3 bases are TGTGCCAGCACCCTGAGGCTGAGCTCCTACAATGAGCAGTTCTTC.

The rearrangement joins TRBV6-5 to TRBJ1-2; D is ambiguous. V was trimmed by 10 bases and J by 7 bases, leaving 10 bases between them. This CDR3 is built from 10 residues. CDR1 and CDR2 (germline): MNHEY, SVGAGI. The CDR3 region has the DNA TGTGCCACCCGACTGAGTGGCTACACCTTC. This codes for CATRLSGYTF.

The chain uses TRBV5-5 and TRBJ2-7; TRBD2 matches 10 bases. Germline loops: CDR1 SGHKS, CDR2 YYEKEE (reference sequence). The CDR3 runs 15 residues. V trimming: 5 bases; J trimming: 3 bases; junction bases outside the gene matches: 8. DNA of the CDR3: TGTGCCAGCAGTTATACCGGGACTAGCGACTACGAGCAGTACGTC. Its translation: CASSYTGTSDYEQYV.

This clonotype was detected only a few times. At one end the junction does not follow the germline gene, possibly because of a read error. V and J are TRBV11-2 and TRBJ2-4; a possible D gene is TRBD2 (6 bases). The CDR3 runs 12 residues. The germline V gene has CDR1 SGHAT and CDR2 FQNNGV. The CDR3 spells CASSLVGLAINF. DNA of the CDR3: TGTGCCAGCAGCTTAGTCGGCCTAGCGATAAACTTC.

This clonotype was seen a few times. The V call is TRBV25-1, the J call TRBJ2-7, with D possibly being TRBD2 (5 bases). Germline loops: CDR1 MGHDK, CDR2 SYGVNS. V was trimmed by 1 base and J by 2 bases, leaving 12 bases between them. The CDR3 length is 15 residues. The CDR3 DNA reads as TGTGCCAGCAGTGAATTGGGCGGGTTGGCCTACGAGCAGTACGTC. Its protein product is CASSELGGLAYEQYV.